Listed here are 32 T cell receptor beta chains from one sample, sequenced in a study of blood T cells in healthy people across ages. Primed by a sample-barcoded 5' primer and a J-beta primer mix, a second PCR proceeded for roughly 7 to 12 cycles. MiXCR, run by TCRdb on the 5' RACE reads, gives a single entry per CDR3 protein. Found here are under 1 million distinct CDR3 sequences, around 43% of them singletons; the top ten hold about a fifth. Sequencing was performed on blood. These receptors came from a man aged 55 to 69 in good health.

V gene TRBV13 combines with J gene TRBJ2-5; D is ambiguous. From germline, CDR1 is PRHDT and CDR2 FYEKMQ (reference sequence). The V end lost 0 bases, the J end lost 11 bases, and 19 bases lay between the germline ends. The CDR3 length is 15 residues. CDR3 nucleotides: TGTGCCAGCAGCTTAGGGACACCTTACTCCTACGGGCAGTACTTC. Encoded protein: CASSLGTPYSYGQYF.

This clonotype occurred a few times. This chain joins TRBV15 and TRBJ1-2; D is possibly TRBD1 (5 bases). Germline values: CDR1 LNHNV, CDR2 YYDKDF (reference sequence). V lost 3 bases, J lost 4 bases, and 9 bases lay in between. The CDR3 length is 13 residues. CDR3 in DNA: TGTGCCACCAGCAGCGGAGGGACCTATGGCTACACCTTC. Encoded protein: CATSSGGTYGYTF.

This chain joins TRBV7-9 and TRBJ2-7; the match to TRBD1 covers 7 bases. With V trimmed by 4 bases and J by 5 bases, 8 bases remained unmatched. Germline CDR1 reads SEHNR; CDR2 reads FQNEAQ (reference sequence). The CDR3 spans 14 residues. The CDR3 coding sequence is TGTGCCAGCAGCTCCTACAGGGGCTTCCACGAGCAGTACTTC. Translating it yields CASSSYRGFHEQYF.

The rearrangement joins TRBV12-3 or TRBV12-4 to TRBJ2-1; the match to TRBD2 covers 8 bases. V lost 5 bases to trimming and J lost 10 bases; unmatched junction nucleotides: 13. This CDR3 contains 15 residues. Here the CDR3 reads CASSTGTSLRGEQFF. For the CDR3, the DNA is TGTGCCAGCAGTACCGGGACTAGTTTACGTGGCGAGCAGTTCTTC.

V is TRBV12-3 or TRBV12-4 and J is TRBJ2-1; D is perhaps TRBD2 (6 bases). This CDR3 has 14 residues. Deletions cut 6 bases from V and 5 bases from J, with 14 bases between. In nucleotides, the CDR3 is TGTGCCAGCAGCCCTGGGGGGTCTGACAATGAGCAGTTCTTC. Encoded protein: CASSPGGSDNEQFF.

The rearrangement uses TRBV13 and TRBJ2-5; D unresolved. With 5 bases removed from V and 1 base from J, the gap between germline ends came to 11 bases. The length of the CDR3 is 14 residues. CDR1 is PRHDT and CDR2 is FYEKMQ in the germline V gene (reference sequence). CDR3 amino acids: CASSINRGQETQYF. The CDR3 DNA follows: TGTGCCAGCAGCATAAATAGAGGCCAAGAGACCCAGTACTTC.

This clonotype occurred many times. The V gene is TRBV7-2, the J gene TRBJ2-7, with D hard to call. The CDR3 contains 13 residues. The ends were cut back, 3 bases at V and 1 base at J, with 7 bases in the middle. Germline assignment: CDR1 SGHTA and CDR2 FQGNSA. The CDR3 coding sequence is TGTGCCAGCAGCTTTGGACGATCCTACGAGCAGTACTTC. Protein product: CASSFGRSYEQYF. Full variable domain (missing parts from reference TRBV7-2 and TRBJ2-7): GAGVSQSPSNKVTEKGKDVELRCDPISGHTALYWYRQSLGQGLEFLIYFQGNSAPDKSGLPSDRFSAERTGGSVSTLTIQRTQQEDSAVYLCASSFGRSYEQYFGPGTRLTVT.

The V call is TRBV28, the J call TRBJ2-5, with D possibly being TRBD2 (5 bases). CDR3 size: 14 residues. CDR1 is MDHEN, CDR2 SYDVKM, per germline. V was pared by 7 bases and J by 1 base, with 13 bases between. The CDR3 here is CASNLRGPQETQYF. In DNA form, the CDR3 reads TGTGCCAGCAATCTACGAGGGCCCCAAGAGACCCAGTACTTC.

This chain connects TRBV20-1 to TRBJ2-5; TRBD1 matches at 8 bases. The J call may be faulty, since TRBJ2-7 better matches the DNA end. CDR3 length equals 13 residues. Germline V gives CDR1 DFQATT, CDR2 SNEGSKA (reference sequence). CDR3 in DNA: TGCAGTGCTCAGGACAGGGTTCCCTACGAGCAGTACTTC. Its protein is CSAQDRVPYEQYF.

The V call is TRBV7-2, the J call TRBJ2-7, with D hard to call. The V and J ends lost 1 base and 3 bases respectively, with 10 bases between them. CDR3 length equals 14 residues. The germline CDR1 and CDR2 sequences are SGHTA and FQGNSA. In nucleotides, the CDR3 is TGTGCCAGCAGCTTAGGTTGGCAGAACTACGAGCAGTACTTC. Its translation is CASSLGWQNYEQYF.

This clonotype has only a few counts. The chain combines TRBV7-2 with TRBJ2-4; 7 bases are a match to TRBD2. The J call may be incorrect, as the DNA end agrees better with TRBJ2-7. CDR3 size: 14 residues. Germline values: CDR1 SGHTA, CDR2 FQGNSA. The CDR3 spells CASSQKAGPYEQYF. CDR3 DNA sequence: TGTGCCAGCAGCCAAAAAGCGGGGCCCTACGAGCAGTACTTC.

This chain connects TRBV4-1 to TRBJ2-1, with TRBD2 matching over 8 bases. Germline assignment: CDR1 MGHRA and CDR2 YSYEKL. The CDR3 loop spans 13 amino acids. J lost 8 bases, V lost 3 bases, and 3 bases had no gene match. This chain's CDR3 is CASSQGLGDEQFF. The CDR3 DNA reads TGCGCCAGCAGCCAGGGACTAGGTGATGAGCAGTTCTTC.

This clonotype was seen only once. CDR3 residues: CASALSSYNEQFF. The CDR3 coding sequence is TGTGCCAGCGCCCTCAGCTCCTACAATGAGCAGTTCTTC. This chain links TRBV6-5 with TRBJ2-1; D unclear. The CDR3 has 13 residues. Germline V gene sequence: CDR1 MNHEY, CDR2 SVGAGI. The ends were cut back, 8 bases at V and 0 bases at J, with 8 bases in the middle.

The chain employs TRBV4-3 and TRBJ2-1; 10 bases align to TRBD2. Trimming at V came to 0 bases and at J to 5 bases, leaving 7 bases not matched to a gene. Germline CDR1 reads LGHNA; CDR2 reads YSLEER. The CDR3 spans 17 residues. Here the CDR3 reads CASSQENGLAGDNEQFF. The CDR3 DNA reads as TGCGCCAGCAGCCAAGAGAATGGGCTAGCGGGGGACAATGAGCAGTTCTTC.

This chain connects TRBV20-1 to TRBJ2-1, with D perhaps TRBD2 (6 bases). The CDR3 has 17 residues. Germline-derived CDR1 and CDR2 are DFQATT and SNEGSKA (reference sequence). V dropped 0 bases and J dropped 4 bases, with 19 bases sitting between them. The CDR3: CSARDSRLGGMYNEQFF. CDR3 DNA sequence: TGCAGTGCTAGAGACTCCCGACTAGGCGGGATGTACAATGAGCAGTTCTTC.

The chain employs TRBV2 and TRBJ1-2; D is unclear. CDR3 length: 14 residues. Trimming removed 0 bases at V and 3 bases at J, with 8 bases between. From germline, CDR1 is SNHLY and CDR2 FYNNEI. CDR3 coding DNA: TGTGCCAGCAGTGAAGCTTCAGGAGACTATGGCTACACCTTC. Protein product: CASSEASGDYGYTF.

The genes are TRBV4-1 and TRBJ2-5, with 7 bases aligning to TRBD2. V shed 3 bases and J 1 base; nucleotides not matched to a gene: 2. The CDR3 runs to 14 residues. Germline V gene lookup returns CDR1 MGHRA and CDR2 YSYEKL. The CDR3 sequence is CASSQGLTQETQYF. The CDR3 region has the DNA TGCGCCAGCAGCCAGGGACTAACCCAAGAGACCCAGTACTTC.

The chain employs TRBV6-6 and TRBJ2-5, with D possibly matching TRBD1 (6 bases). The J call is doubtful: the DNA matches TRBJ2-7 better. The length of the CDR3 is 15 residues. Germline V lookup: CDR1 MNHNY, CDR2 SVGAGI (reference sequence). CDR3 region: CASSCDRGQLYEQYF. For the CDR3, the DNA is TGTGCCAGCAGTTGCGACCGTGGACAGTTGTACGAGCAGTACTTC.

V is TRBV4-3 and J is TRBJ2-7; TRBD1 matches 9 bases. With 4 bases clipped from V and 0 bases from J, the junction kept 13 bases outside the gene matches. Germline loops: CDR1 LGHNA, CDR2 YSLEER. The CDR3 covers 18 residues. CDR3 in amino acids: CASSRSGTGFKHSYEQYF. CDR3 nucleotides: TGCGCCAGCAGCCGATCCGGGACAGGGTTCAAGCACTCCTACGAGCAGTACTTC.

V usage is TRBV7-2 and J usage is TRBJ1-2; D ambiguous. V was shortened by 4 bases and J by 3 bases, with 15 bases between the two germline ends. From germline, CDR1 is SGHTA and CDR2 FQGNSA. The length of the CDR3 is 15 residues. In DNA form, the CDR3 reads TGTGCCAGCAGCTCGAGACCCTACGGGGACTATGGCTACACCTTC. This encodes CASSSRPYGDYGYTF.

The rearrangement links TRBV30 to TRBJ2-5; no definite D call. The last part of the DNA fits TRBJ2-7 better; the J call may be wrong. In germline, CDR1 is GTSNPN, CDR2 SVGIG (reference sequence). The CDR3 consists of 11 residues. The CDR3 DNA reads TGTGCCTGGACAGGTGCTTACGAGCAGTACTTC. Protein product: CAWTGAYEQYF.

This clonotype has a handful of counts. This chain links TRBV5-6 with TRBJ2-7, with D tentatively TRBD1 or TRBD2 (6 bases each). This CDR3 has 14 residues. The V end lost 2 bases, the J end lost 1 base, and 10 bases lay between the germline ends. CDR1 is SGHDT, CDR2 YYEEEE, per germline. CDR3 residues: CASSFAGTSYEQYF. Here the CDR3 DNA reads TGTGCCAGCAGCTTCGCGGGGACATCCTACGAGCAGTACTTC.

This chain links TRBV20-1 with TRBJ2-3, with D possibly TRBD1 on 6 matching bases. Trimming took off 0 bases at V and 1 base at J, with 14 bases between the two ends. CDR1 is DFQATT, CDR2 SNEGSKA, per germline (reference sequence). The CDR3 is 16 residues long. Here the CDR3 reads CSAREGASRRTDTQYF. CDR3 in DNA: TGCAGTGCTAGAGAGGGGGCTAGCCGACGCACAGATACGCAGTATTTT.

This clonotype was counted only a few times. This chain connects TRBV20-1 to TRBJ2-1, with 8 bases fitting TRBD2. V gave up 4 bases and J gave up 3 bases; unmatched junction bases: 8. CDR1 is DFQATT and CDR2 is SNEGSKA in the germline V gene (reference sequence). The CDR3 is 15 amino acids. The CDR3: CSATPGSGGYNEQFF. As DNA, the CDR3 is TGCAGTGCTACCCCGGGGAGCGGGGGCTACAATGAGCAGTTCTTC.

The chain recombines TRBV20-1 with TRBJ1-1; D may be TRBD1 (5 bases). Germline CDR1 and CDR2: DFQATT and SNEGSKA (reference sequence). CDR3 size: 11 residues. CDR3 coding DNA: TGCAGGGGTCCAGGGCTCACTGAAGCTTTCTTT. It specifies CRGPGLTEAFF.

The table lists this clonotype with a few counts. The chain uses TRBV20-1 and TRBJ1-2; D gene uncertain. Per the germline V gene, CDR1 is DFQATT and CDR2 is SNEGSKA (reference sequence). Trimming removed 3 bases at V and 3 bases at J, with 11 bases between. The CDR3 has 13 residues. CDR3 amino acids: CSARFDGYYGYTF. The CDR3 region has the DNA TGCAGTGCTAGGTTTGACGGCTACTATGGCTACACCTTC.

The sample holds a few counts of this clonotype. CDR3 sequence (DNA): TGCAGTGCCCGCGGGCTAGCGGGGGGCACCTACAATGAGCAGTTCTTC. Protein sequence: CSARGLAGGTYNEQFF. The chain joins TRBV20-1 to TRBJ2-1; 11 positions agree with TRBD2. The CDR3 contains 16 residues. With 6 bases clipped from V and 2 bases from J, the junction kept 9 bases outside the gene matches. Germline V lookup: CDR1 DFQATT, CDR2 SNEGSKA (reference sequence).

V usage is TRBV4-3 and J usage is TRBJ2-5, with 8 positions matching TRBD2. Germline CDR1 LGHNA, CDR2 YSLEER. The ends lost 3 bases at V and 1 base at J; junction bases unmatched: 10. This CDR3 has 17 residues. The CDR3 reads CASSHLPGSGGQETQYF. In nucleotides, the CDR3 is TGCGCCAGCAGCCATCTCCCGGGGAGCGGGGGCCAAGAGACCCAGTACTTC.

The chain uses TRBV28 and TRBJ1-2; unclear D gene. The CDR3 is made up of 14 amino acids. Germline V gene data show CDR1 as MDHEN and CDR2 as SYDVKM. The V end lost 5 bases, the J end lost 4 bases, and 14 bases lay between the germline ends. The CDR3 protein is CASSVGAGTYGYTF. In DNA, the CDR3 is TGTGCCAGCAGTGTTGGAGCTGGAACCTATGGCTACACCTTC.

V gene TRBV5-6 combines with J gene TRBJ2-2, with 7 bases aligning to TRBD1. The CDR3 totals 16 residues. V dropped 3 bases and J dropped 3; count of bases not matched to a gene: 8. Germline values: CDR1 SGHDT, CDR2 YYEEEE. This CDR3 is CASSSGQSGYTGELFF. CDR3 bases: TGTGCCAGCAGCTCGGGACAGAGTGGGTACACCGGGGAGCTGTTTTTT.

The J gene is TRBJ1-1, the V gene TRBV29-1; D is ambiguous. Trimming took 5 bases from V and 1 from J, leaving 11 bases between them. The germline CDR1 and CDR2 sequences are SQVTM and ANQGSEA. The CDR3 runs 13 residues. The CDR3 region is CSVSKPSNTEAFF. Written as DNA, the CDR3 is TGCAGCGTTTCAAAGCCGTCGAACACTGAAGCTTTCTTT.

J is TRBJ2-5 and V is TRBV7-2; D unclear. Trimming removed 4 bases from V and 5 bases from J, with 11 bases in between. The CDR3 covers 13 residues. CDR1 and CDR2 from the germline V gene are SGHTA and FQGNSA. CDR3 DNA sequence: TGTGCCAGCAGCTCTCCAACTGTCGAGACCCAGTACTTC. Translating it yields CASSSPTVETQYF.